This T cell receptor (beta chain) derives from a study of neoadjuvant anti-PD-1 for oral cavity cancer. Across the whole study: Nivolumab at 3 mg/kg was mostly given biweekly, three to four doses, pre-surgery. Study outcomes and limitations: Pretreatment Treg/Th17 ratio correlated inversely with post-treatment tumor clonality. Post-nivolumab, blood T cell clonality was significantly elevated in non-responders.

Time point indicated: after neoadjuvant nivolumab, at surgical resection. Patients were newly diagnosed with stage II-IVA oral cavity squamous cell carcinoma without prior systemic or radiation treatment. The assay was immunoSEQ multiplex PCR, and TCRdb's table has in-frame clones only and misses some. This sample carries some 14,000 clones, 60% to 80% of them seen once, and the ten largest clones take around 2.5%. With regard to this clone: Its antigen is still unknown.

In germline, CDR1 is SNHLY, CDR2 FYNNEI. The CDR3 totals 14 residues. V lost 4 bases, J lost 10 bases, and 19 bases lay in between. This TCR was sampled from a person between 40 and 85 years old with oral cavity squamous cell carcinoma. This sample comprised PBMCs, obtained after nivolumab (anti-PD-1) treatment. The chain is built from TRBV2 and TRBJ1-2, with D perhaps matching TRBD1 (5 bases). The CDR3 DNA reads TGTGCCAGCAGTGCATGGCCCAGACAGCTTTTCTACACCTTC. This translates into CASSAWPRQLFYTF.